A single sample is the source of the 24 T cell receptor beta chains below, sequenced in a study of early T cells in non-severe SARS-CoV-2 infection. A single record per CDR3 protein comes from TCRdb applying MiXCR to the 5' RACE reads. Of 35,000 to 40,000 distinct CDR3 sequences listed, almost 6% are singletons. The sample taken for sequencing was whole blood. The receptors shown here come from an adult who was a healthcare worker with PCR-confirmed SARS-CoV-2 infection or an uninfected control (not recorded which).

This clonotype was recorded at least ten times. The rearrangement joins TRBV25-1 to TRBJ2-1; possible D gene TRBD2, 6 bases. The CDR3 totals 11 residues. CDR1 is MGHDK, CDR2 SYGVNS, per germline. Trimming shortened V by 4 bases and J by 9 bases, and 7 bases separated the two germline ends. CDR3 sequence (DNA): TGTGCCAGCAGTGCACTAGCTGAGCAGTTCTTC. Its translation is CASSALAEQFF.

This clonotype was seen ten or more times. The chain combines TRBV7-9 with TRBJ2-5, with no clear D. The CDR3 extends over 14 amino acids. V lost 6 bases to trimming and J lost 5 bases, with 16 bases between them. Germline loops: CDR1 SEHNR, CDR2 FQNEAQ (reference sequence). The CDR3 region is CASRVEGLGETQYF. CDR3 DNA: TGTGCCAGCAGGGTAGAAGGCTTGGGGGAGACCCAGTACTTC.

This clonotype was found a few times. The chain joins TRBV10-3 to TRBJ2-1; D is ambiguous. Germline V lookup: CDR1 ENHRY, CDR2 SYGVKD. This CDR3 contains 13 residues. The V and J ends lost 3 bases and 4 bases respectively, with 7 bases between them. The CDR3 reads CAISDMDYNEQFF. CDR3 nucleotide sequence: TGTGCCATCAGTGACATGGATTACAATGAGCAGTTCTTC.

This clonotype was detected many times. V is TRBV18 and J is TRBJ2-7; D is ambiguous. Germline-derived CDR1 and CDR2 are KGHSH and LQKENI. The V gene lost 3 bases and the J gene lost 6 bases, with 9 bases spanning the gap. The CDR3 spans 12 residues. CDR3 protein: CASSPQALEQYF. Written as DNA, the CDR3 is TGTGCCAGCTCACCCCAGGCCCTCGAGCAGTACTTC. The full variable domain, in which reference TRBV18 and TRBJ2-7 provide the parts outside the CDR3, is NAGVMQNPRHLVRRRGQEARLRCSPMKGHSHVYWYRQLPEEGLKFMVYLQKENIIDESGMPKERFSAEFPKEGPSILRIQQVVRGDSAAYFCASSPQALEQYFGPGTRLTVT.

Many counts were recorded for this clonotype. One end of the junction does not line up with germline, which may come from a read error. V and J are TRBV6-6 and TRBJ1-1; 9 nucleotides match TRBD1. The CDR3 is 15 amino acids. CDR1 is MNHNY, CDR2 SVGAGI, per germline (reference sequence). Here the CDR3 DNA reads TGTGCCAGCAAGCACATCACAGGGGGCTACACTGAAGCTTTTTTT. Protein sequence: CASKHITGGYTEAFF.

On this clonotype itself: Just one base apart from a much larger clone, this may be a read error. The CDR3 coding sequence is TGCAGCGTTCGGTCTTTCTCCTACGAGCAGTACTTC. Its protein product is CSVRSFSYEQYF. The chain carries TRBV29-1 and TRBJ2-7, with D uncertain. The germline gives CDR1 SQVTM, CDR2 ANQGSEA. The CDR3 runs to 12 residues. Trimming pared 5 bases from V and 0 bases from J, leaving 8 bases between.

This clonotype has a count of ten or more. V is TRBV7-7 and J is TRBJ2-1; 8 nucleotides align to TRBD2. The CDR3 totals 11 residues. The germline CDR1 and CDR2 sequences are SSHAT and FNYEAQ (reference sequence). The V and J ends lost 7 bases and 14 bases, in that order; junction bases with no gene match: 7. The CDR3 region has the DNA TGTGCCAGCAATTTACGGGAGGGCAAGTTCTTC. The encoded protein is CASNLREGKFF.

This clonotype came up many times. The rearrangement joins TRBV10-2 to TRBJ2-1; 11 bases are a match to TRBD2. The CDR3 contains 17 residues. V lost 4 bases, J lost 1 base, and 6 bases stayed unmatched. Germline V gene data show CDR1 as WSHSY and CDR2 as SAAADI. The CDR3 sequence is CASSASGLAVSYNEQFF. The CDR3 DNA is TGCGCCAGCAGTGCTTCGGGACTAGCGGTATCCTACAATGAGCAGTTCTTC.

This clonotype was observed at least ten times. The chain joins TRBV12-3 or TRBV12-4 to TRBJ2-1, with 9 bases that match TRBD1. The ends lost 6 bases at V and 7 bases at J; junction bases unmatched: 7. The CDR3 runs 14 residues. CDR3 sequence reads: CASRTGTGRNEQFF. CDR3 nucleotides: TGTGCCAGCAGAACCGGGACAGGGCGGAATGAGCAGTTCTTC.

This clonotype was detected many times. The chain links TRBV5-4 to TRBJ2-1, with 7 bases that match TRBD2. The V gene's germline CDR1 is SGHNT and CDR2 YYREEE (reference sequence). The CDR3 runs 15 residues. J gave up 7 bases and V 0 bases, and 7 bases lay outside the gene matches. CDR3 sequence reads: CASSLERAGWNEQFF. The CDR3, as DNA: TGTGCCAGCAGCTTGGAGCGAGCGGGATGGAATGAGCAGTTCTTC.

The V gene is TRBV12-3 or TRBV12-4, the J gene TRBJ1-4; 8 nucleotides align to TRBD1. The junction had 3 bases not matched to a gene; V was cut back by 3 bases and J by 0 bases. The CDR3 contains 16 residues. For the CDR3, the DNA is TGTGCCAGCAGTTTCGGACAGGGATCAACTAATGAAAAACTGTTTTTT. As protein: CASSFGQGSTNEKLFF.

This clonotype was picked up many times. V and J are TRBV15 and TRBJ1-3; D possibly corresponds to TRBD1 (6 bases). This CDR3 has 16 residues. Germline V CDR1 and CDR2: LNHNV, YYDKDF (reference sequence). Trimming pared 0 bases from V and 6 bases from J, leaving 15 bases between. The chain's CDR3 is CATSRDLGAGENTIYF. CDR3 sequence (DNA): TGTGCCACCAGCAGAGATCTGGGGGCCGGTGAAAACACCATATATTTT.

This clonotype has just a few counts. The gene calls are TRBV20-1 and TRBJ1-1; 7 bases fit TRBD1. Trimming at V came to 3 bases and at J to 5 bases, leaving 3 bases not matched to a gene. CDR1 is DFQATT and CDR2 is SNEGSKA in the germline V gene (reference sequence). The CDR3 extends over 12 amino acids. CDR3 nucleotides: TGCAGTGCTAGTGAGGGGGCGACTGAAGCTTTCTTT. This codes for CSASEGATEAFF.

This clonotype was picked up a small number of times. V gene TRBV7-9 combines with J gene TRBJ2-5, with a tentative D call TRBD2 (5 bases). With 1 base removed from V and 3 bases from J, the gap between germline ends came to 9 bases. The CDR3 loop spans 14 amino acids. Germline lookup yields CDR1 SEHNR and CDR2 FQNEAQ (reference sequence). The CDR3 reads CASSLGTYEETQYF. The CDR3 nucleotides read TGTGCCAGCAGCTTAGGGACTTACGAAGAGACCCAGTACTTC.

This clonotype was observed many times. The gene calls are TRBV27 and TRBJ1-1; D perhaps matches TRBD1 (5 bases). The CDR3 runs 15 residues. V was cut by 5 bases and J by 2 bases, with 15 bases left in between. Germline V gene data show CDR1 as MNHEY and CDR2 as SMNVEV (reference sequence). The CDR3 DNA reads as TGTGCCAGCAGTATCGGATCAAGGGGCAACACTGAAGCTTTCTTT. Its protein is CASSIGSRGNTEAFF.

Many counts were recorded for this clonotype. The gene calls are TRBV7-7 and TRBJ2-5; possibly TRBD2 for D (6 bases). This CDR3 is built from 11 residues. Germline V lookup: CDR1 SSHAT, CDR2 FNYEAQ (reference sequence). Here the CDR3 reads CASGYQETQYF. CDR3 coding DNA: TGTGCTAGCGGCTACCAAGAGACCCAGTACTTC. Based on the CDR3 plus reference TRBV7-7 and TRBJ2-5, the full variable domain is GAGVSQSPRYKVTKRGQDVTLRCDPISSHATLYWYQQALGQGPEFLTYFNYEAQPDKSGLPSDRFSAERPEGSISTLTIQRTEQRDSAMYRCASGYQETQYFGPGTRLLVL.

Ten or more counts support this clonotype. CDR3 sequence: CASSELGAAKNIQYF. The CDR3 region has the DNA TGTGCCAGCAGTGAATTGGGGGCAGCCAAAAACATTCAGTACTTC. The chain combines TRBV2 with TRBJ2-4, with D perhaps matching TRBD1 (6 bases). CDR1 and CDR2 from the germline V gene are SNHLY and FYNNEI. The germline V and J ends were trimmed by 2 bases and 0 bases, with 8 bases remaining between them. The CDR3 consists of 15 residues.

In its sample, this clonotype was seen many times. V gene TRBV30 combines with J gene TRBJ2-5; 9 bases fit TRBD1. The CDR3 has 16 amino acids. With 0 bases clipped from V and 1 base from J, the junction kept 6 bases outside the gene matches. From germline, CDR1 is GTSNPN and CDR2 SVGIG (reference sequence). This chain's CDR3 is CAWSVGTGGLQETQYF. CDR3 in DNA: TGTGCCTGGAGTGTAGGAACAGGGGGCCTCCAAGAGACCCAGTACTTC.

V usage is TRBV7-2 and J usage is TRBJ2-1; D unresolved. The germline V and J ends were trimmed by 3 bases and 7 bases, with 7 bases remaining between them. The CDR3 contains 12 residues. CDR1 SGHTA and CDR2 FQGNSA come from the germline V gene. The CDR3 is CASSLEWNEQFF. Written as DNA, the CDR3 is TGTGCCAGCAGCTTGGAGTGGAATGAGCAGTTCTTC. The full variable domain, with the rest looked up from reference TRBV7-2 and TRBJ2-1, is GAGVSQSPSNKVTEKGKDVELRCDPISGHTALYWYRQSLGQGLEFLIYFQGNSAPDKSGLPSDRFSAERTGGSVSTLTIQRTQQEDSAVYLCASSLEWNEQFFGPGTRLTVL.

The chain joins TRBV5-8 to TRBJ1-2; TRBD1 matches 8 bases. With 3 bases clipped from V and 8 bases from J, the junction kept 9 bases outside the gene matches. CDR3 length: 14 amino acids. Germline CDR1 SGHTS, CDR2 YDEGEE. This CDR3 is CASSSDRGAYGYTF. The CDR3 DNA follows: TGTGCCAGCAGCTCCGACAGGGGAGCCTACGGCTACACCTTC.

This clonotype was counted at least ten times. The chain employs TRBV20-1 and TRBJ2-6; D could derive from TRBD1 or TRBD2 (6 bases each). Per germline, CDR1 DFQATT and CDR2 SNEGSKA (reference sequence). The V end lost 7 bases, the J end lost 4 bases, and 23 bases lay between the germline ends. CDR3 length: 17 residues. DNA for the CDR3: TGCAGTGGCATGTTGGGGGGCCAAAGGCCAGGGGCCAACGTCCTGACTTTC. Its protein is CSGMLGGQRPGANVLTF.

This clonotype was recorded at least ten times. The J gene is TRBJ1-2, the V gene TRBV18; TRBD1 might be the D (6 bases). The CDR3 consists of 16 residues. With 4 bases removed from V and 4 bases from J, the gap between germline ends came to 19 bases. Germline values: CDR1 KGHSH, CDR2 LQKENI. The CDR3 nucleotides are TGTGCCAGCTCACAAGACTCGGGACAAAACCTCTATGGCTACACCTTC. Translation: CASSQDSGQNLYGYTF.

There are many counts of this clonotype. The V gene is TRBV12-3 or TRBV12-4, the J gene TRBJ2-4, with a weak D call TRBD2 (7 bases). V lost 7 bases, J lost 9 bases, and 16 bases lay in between. The CDR3 length is 13 residues. The CDR3 reads CASTWGGGAIQYF. The CDR3 region has the DNA TGTGCCAGCACCTGGGGGGGCGGGGCCATTCAGTACTTC.

This clonotype was recorded at least ten times. The chain joins TRBV13 to TRBJ1-1, with D hard to call. V shed 1 base and J shed 5 bases, with 11 bases lying between them. Germline V gene data show CDR1 as PRHDT and CDR2 as FYEKMQ (reference sequence). The CDR3 consists of 14 residues. CDR3 amino acids: CASSLEPWVTEAFF. CDR3 bases: TGTGCCAGCAGCTTAGAGCCGTGGGTAACTGAAGCTTTCTTT.